This TCR beta chain was sequenced during a study of radiotherapy plus CTLA-4 blockade in lung cancer. Study-level points and caveats: Expansion of tumor-derived TCR clones was observed in blood after radiotherapy plus ipilimumab. Per reports, early blood T cell clone dynamics, plus interferon-beta, forecast response most strongly.

The CDR3 covers 15 residues. CDR1 and CDR2 (germline): MNHEY, SVGAGI. Trimming left V 4 bases short and J 3 bases short, with 12 bases between. The method was immunoSEQ multiplex PCR; TCRdb's version includes in-frame clones alone and lacks a portion of them. Of about 97,000 clones detected, about 70% appear once; the ten largest clones hold around 2.7%. Chemo-refractory metastatic non-small-cell lung cancer patients received focal radiation with ipilimumab CTLA-4 blockade. This clone was counted only a few times. Its antigen is unknown. V gene TRBV6-5 combines with J gene TRBJ1-4, with a possible D match to TRBD1 (5 bases). The origin of this receptor is a human donor with non-small cell lung cancer who had a partial response to radiotherapy plus ipilimumab. Some clones in this sample may be carry-over from other donors' samples. The sample was peripheral blood, taken from a patient treated with radiotherapy plus ipilimumab. CDR3 in amino acids: CASSSEGRANEKLFF. Written as DNA, the CDR3 is TGTGCCAGCAGTTCCGAGGGGAGGGCTAATGAAAAACTGTTTTTT.